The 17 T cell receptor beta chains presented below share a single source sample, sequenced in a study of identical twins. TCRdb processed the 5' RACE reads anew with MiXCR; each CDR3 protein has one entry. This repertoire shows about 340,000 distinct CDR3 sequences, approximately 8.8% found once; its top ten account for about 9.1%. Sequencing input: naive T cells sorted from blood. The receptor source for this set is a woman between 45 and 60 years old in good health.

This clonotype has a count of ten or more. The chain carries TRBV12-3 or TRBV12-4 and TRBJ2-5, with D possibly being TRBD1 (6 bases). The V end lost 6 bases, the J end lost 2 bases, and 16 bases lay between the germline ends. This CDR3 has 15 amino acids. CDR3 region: CASRQTGRGQETQYF. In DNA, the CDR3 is TGTGCCAGCAGACAAACAGGGAGAGGACAAGAGACCCAGTACTTC.

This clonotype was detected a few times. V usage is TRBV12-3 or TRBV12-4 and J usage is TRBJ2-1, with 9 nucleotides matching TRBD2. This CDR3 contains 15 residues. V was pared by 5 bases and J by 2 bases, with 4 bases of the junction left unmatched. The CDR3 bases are TGTGCCAGCAGTGTTAGCGGGAGCCCCTACAATGAGCAGTTCTTC. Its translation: CASSVSGSPYNEQFF.

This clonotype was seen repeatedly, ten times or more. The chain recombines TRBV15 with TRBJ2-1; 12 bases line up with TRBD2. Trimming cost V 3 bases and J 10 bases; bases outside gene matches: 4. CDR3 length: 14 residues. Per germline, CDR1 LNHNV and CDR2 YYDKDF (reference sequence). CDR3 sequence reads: CATSREGLAGEQFF. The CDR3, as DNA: TGTGCCACCAGCAGGGAAGGACTAGCGGGAGAGCAGTTCTTC.

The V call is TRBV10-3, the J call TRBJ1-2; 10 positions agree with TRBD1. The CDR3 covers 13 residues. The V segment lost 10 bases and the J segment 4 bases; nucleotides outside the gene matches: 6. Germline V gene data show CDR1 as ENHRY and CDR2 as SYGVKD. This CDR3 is CATRQGASYGYTF. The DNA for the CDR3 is TGTGCCACTCGACAGGGGGCGAGCTATGGCTACACCTTC.

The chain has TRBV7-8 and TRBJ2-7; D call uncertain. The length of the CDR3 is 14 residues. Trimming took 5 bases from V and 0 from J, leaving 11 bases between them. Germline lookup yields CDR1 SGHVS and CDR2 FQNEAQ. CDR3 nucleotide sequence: TGTGCCAGCAGCCGGACGCAGAACTCCTACGAGCAGTACTTC. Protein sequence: CASSRTQNSYEQYF.

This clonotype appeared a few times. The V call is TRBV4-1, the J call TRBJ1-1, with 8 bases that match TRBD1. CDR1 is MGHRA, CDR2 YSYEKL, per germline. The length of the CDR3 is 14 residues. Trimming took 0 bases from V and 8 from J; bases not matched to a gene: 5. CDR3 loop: CASSQDRTGGEAFF. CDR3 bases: TGCGCCAGCAGCCAAGATCGAACAGGGGGAGAAGCTTTCTTT.

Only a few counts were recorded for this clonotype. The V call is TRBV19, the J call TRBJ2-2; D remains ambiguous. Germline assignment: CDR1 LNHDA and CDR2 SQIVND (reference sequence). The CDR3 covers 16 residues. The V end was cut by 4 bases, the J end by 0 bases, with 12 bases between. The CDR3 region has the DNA TGTGCCAGTAGTAGATCGACATCTCCGAACACCGGGGAGCTGTTTTTT. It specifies CASSRSTSPNTGELFF.

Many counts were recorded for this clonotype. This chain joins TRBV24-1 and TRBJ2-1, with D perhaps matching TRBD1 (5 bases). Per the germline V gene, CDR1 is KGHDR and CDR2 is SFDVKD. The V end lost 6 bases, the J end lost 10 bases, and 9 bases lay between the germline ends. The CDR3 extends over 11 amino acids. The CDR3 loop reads CATSNWGEQFF. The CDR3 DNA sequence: TGTGCCACCAGTAATTGGGGCGAGCAGTTCTTC.

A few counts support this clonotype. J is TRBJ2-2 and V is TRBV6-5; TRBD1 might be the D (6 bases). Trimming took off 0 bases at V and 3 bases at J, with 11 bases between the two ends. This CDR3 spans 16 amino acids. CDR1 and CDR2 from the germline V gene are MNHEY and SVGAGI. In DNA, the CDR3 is TGTGCCAGCAGTTACTCTCAGGGGAAGTACACCGGGGAGCTGTTTTTT. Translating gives CASSYSQGKYTGELFF.

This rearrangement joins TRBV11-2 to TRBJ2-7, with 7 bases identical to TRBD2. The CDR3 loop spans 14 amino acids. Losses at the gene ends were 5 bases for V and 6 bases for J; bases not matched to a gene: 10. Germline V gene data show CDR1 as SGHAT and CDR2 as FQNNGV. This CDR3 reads CASSISGALVEQYF. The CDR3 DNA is TGTGCCAGCAGCATAAGCGGGGCCTTGGTCGAGCAGTACTTC.

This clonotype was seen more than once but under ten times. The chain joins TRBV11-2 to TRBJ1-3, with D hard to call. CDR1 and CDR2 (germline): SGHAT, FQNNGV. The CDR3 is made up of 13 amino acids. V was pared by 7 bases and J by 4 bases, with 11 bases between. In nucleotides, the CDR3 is TGTGCCAGCACCTTTGGTTCCGGAAACACCATATATTTT. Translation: CASTFGSGNTIYF.

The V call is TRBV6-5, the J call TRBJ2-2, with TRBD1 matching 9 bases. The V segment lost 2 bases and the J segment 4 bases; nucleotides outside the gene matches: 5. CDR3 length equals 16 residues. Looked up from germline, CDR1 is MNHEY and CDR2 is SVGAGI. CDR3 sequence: CASSYPRQGGTGELFF. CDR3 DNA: TGTGCCAGCAGTTACCCGAGACAGGGGGGCACCGGGGAGCTGTTTTTT.

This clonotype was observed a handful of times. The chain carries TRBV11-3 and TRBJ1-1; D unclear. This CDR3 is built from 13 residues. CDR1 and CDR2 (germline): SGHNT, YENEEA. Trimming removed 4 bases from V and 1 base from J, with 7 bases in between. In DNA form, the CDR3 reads TGTGCCAGCAGCTGGGAGGGGAACACTGAAGCTTTCTTT. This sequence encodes CASSWEGNTEAFF.

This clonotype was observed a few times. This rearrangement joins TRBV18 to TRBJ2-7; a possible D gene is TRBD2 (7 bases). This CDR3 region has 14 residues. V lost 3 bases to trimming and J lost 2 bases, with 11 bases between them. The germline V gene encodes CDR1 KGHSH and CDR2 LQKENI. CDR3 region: CASSPGGAPYEQYV. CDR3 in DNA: TGTGCCAGCTCACCTGGGGGGGCTCCCTACGAGCAGTACGTC.

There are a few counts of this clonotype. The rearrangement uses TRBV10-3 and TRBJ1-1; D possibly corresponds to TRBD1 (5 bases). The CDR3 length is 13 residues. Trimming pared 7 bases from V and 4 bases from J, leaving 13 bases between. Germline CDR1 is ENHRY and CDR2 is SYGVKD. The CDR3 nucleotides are TGTGCCATCATGGGGGTAGGGGTCACTGAAGCTTTCTTT. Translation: CAIMGVGVTEAFF.

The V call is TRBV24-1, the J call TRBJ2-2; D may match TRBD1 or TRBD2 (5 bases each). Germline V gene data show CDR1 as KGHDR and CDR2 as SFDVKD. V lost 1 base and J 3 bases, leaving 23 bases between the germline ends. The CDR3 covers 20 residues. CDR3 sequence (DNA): TGTGCCACCAGTGATTTAAACTTGGGGGAGAGGGTTCCTGACACCGGGGAGCTGTTTTTT. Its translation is CATSDLNLGERVPDTGELFF.

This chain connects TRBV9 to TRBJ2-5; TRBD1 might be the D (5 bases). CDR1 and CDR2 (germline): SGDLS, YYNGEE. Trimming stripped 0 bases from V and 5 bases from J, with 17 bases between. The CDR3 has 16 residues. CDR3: CASSVAKSGPRETQYF. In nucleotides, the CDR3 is TGTGCCAGCAGCGTAGCTAAGTCAGGGCCCCGGGAGACCCAGTACTTC. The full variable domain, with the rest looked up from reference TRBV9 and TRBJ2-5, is DSGVTQTPKHLITATGQRVTLRCSPRSGDLSVYWYQQSLDQGLQFLIQYYNGEERAKGNILERFSAQQFPDLHSELNLSSLELGDSALYFCASSVAKSGPRETQYFGPGTRLLVL.